Sequencing of this T cell receptor (beta chain) was carried out in a study of cytomegalovirus exposure and HLA in healthy donors. Study information: The approximately 120 million unique TCR beta sequences, from 150 million to 200 million T cells, were found by an earlier analysis.

Whole-study findings and limits: It was reported in a later analysis that an Asian-associated ancestry cluster showed fewer N-insertions than the roughly 670-donor mean. A later analysis, which compared TCR beta chains of equal frequency, found the HLA-associated ones more clonally expanded.

Primers for the PCR totalled 60 Vbeta and 13 Jbeta. The data were produced by immunoSEQ multiplex PCR, yet TCRdb's version contains in-frame clones alone and is incomplete. The sample contains 180,000 or so clones, around 80% of which appear only once. Only a few counts were recorded for this clone. Antigen unknown. The TCR originated in a woman in her twenties or thirties in good health and CMV-seronegative. The specimen was PBMCs.

In DNA form, the CDR3 reads TGTGCCAGCAGCTTCCCAAGATTGACCTCGGGGGGTGGCTACACCTTC. Protein sequence: CASSFPRLTSGGGYTF. The V and J genes are TRBV7-2 and TRBJ1-2, with D possibly matching TRBD1 (5 bases). V was pared by 3 bases and J by 7 bases, with 21 bases between. CDR1 SGHTA and CDR2 FQGNSA come from the germline V gene. This CDR3 spans 16 amino acids.